This T cell receptor beta chain is drawn from a study of beta chain features in type 1 diabetes. For the study at large: Researchers looked at approximately 110,000,000 sorted cells across all samples.

The authors reverse transcribed all of the isolated RNA, so sequencing captured expressed TCRB transcripts. Using immunoSEQ multiplex PCR, the repertoire was profiled, and TCRdb retains in-frame clones only, with some absent. This table holds 850,000 to 900,000 clones, roughly 17% found once. CDR1 is KGHSH and CDR2 is LQKENI in the germline V gene. The CDR3 consists of 15 residues. V was trimmed by 8 bases and J by 0 bases, leaving 17 bases between them. The study's findings and limits: The study notes PCR might favor shorter templates equally in patients and controls.

This clone has more than one count but fewer than ten. Antigen unknown. Markers CD45RO/CCR7/CD25/CD127/CD95/CD27 served to sort CD4+ naive, central memory, regulatory and stem cell-like memory cells. V gene TRBV18 combines with J gene TRBJ2-7; TRBD2 is a possible D gene (6 bases). The sample was naive CD4+ T cells from blood. This TCR was recovered from a young woman in good health. CDR3 region: CASQMSRDSSYEQYF. The CDR3 DNA follows: TGTGCCAGCCAAATGTCCCGGGACTCCTCCTACGAGCAGTACTTC.